Listed below are T cell receptor beta chains from one sample, sequenced in a study of blood T cell repertoires in COVID-19. The data were produced by immunoSEQ multiplex PCR, yet TCRdb's version contains in-frame clones alone and is incomplete. This sample has about 140,000 clones, with 85% to 90% found just once. Sequenced sample: PBMCs or T cells enriched from blood (not recorded which). The source of these receptors is a man aged 55 to 70 who had recovered from COVID-19. CDR3s include the opening cysteine and the closing phenylalanine or tryptophan. A D gene is named only where the DNA matches it firmly.

v_call,j_call,d_call,cdr3_aa
TRBV11-3,TRBJ2-1,TRBD1,CASQSRTGDEQFF
TRBV12-5,TRBJ2-3,TRBD1,CASGFTGTGPPDTQYF
TRBV7-8,TRBJ2-2,.,CASTAGSLGPPGELFF
TRBV6-2/TRBV6-3,TRBJ2-2,TRBD2,CASSYPTSGGYTGELFF
TRBV2,TRBJ1-4,TRBD1,CASSGQGWEKLFF
TRBV28,TRBJ1-5,.,CASSPAGTPKQPQHF
TRBV7-9,TRBJ2-1,.,CASSATGTSNEQFF
TRBV12-3/TRBV12-4,TRBJ1-2,.,CASSLAGDYGYTF
TRBV12-3/TRBV12-4,TRBJ1-4,.,CATSIQTNEKLFF
TRBV7-9,TRBJ1-6,.,CASSPGQGGSPLHF
TRBV10-1,TRBJ2-1,.,CASSGHSYNEQFF